This T cell receptor beta chain emerged from a study of graft-versus-host responses after intestinal transplantation. TCRdb's table, derived via immunoSEQ multiplex PCR, lists solely in-frame clones and lacks some. Here the sample spans fewer than 110,000 clones, roughly 87% being singletons. Germline V gene sequence: CDR1 SGHRS, CDR2 YFSETQ. V shed 1 base, J shed 3 bases, and the junction held 3 bases outside the gene matches. This CDR3 spans 15 amino acids. With respect to this clone: Its antigen remains unknown.

J is TRBJ2-7 and V is TRBV5-1; 11 nucleotides agree with TRBD2. This clonotype was obtained from a human donor who was the organ donor for an intestinal transplant. Sequenced here: unstimulated CD4+ T cells sorted from spleen or lymph node cells, sampled before transplant. CDR3 sequence (DNA): TGCGCCAGCAGCTTGACTAGCGGGAGATTCTACGAGCAGTACTTC. Its translation: CASSLTSGRFYEQYF.